These T cell receptor beta chains were read from a single sample in a study of patients and donors after allogeneic stem cell transplantation. In TCRdb, the RT-PCR reads were re-called with MiXCR into one record per CDR3 protein. The profile shows hundreds of thousands of distinct CDR3 sequences, approximately 16% of them singletons. Sequencing was performed on blood, either unsorted or a sorted T cell fraction (not recorded which). These receptors all come from a human donor who was either an allogeneic HSCT recipient or a stem cell or donor lymphocyte infusion donor (not recorded which). It is not recorded whose cells these are; they may come from a transplant donor. Both conserved end residues are part of each CDR3. The order of the fields is clone size, V gene, CDR3 protein. Size is stated for part of the rows, as once, few or many counts, or as a class when the clone is expanded.

size: many; V: TRBV5-1; CDR3: CASSSVGGNEQYF
size: -; V: TRBV20-1; CDR3: CSAVRQGDMWETQYF
size: many; V: TRBV4-2; CDR3: CASSQDLVLGSETQYF
size: many; V: TRBV29-1; CDR3: CSVRRTLEFADTQYF
size: many; V: TRBV7-9; CDR3: CASSPGTGMGYGYTF
size: once; V: TRBV20-1; CDR3: CSALAGTSGTGETQYF
size: -; V: TRBV7-9; CDR3: CASSLDSGTNEKLFF
size: -; V: TRBV5-1; CDR3: CASSSRDPLGGRAGELFF
size: few; V: TRBV6-5; CDR3: CASSSSGTVFNQPQHF
size: many; V: TRBV6-5; CDR3: CASSYDAGYNSYEQYF
size: few; V: TRBV10-3; CDR3: CAIRAGGFGFSYNEQFF
size: many; V: TRBV20-1; CDR3: CSASQPGHAKNIQYF
size: -; V: TRBV20-1; CDR3: CSARDKRSSYNEQFF